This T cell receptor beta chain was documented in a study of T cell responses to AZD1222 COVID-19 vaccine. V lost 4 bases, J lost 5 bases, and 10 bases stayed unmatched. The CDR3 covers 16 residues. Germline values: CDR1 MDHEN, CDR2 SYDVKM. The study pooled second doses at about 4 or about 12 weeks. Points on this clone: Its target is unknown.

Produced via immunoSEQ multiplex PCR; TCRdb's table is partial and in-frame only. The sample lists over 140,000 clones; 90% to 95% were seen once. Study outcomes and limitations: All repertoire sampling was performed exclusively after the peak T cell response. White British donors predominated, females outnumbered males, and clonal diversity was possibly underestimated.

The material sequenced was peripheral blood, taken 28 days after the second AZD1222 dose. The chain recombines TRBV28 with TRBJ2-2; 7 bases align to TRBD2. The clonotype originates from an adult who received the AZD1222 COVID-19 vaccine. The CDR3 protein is CASSSPGGPITGELFF. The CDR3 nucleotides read TGTGCCAGCAGTTCCCCGGGGGGACCCATAACCGGGGAGCTGTTTTTT.